Presented here are 15 T cell receptor beta chains from one specimen sequenced in a study of identical twins. MiXCR, run by TCRdb on the 5' RACE reads, gives a single entry per CDR3 protein. Of roughly 240,000 distinct CDR3 sequences listed, approximately 7% were seen once; the top ten hold 3.5% to 4%. In addition, the sample was reused for a study of yellow fever vaccine responses in identical twins.

The sequencing sample was made of memory (CD45RO+) T cells sorted from blood. The receptors come from a woman aged 18-29 years in good health.

In this sample, this clonotype turned up a few times. This sequence joins TRBV24-1 and TRBJ2-5, with 7 bases that match TRBD2. CDR3 length: 14 residues. Germline trimming cut 5 bases from V and 2 bases from J; bases unmatched to any gene: 4. The germline V gene encodes CDR1 KGHDR and CDR2 SFDVKD. CDR3 residues: CATSGAGEQETQYF. In nucleotides, the CDR3 is TGTGCCACCAGTGGTGCGGGAGAGCAAGAGACCCAGTACTTC.

This chain uses TRBV7-9 with TRBJ2-5; 10 bases are a match to TRBD1. V gave up 5 bases and J gave up 6 bases; unmatched junction bases: 9. The CDR3 extends over 15 amino acids. CDR1 SEHNR and CDR2 FQNEAQ come from the germline V gene (reference sequence). CDR3 in amino acids: CASSPRDRGMQTQYF. Written as DNA, the CDR3 is TGTGCCAGCAGCCCCCGGGACAGGGGAATGCAGACCCAGTACTTC.

The DNA for the CDR3 is TGTGCCATCAGTGCCGTCCTGGGCTCTGAAGCTTTCTTT. The encoded protein is CAISAVLGSEAFF. V and J are TRBV10-3 and TRBJ1-1; D ambiguous. The germline gives CDR1 ENHRY, CDR2 SYGVKD. This CDR3 region has 13 residues. V lost 4 bases, J lost 6 bases, and 12 bases lay in between.

The sample holds many counts of this clonotype. V gene TRBV12-3 or TRBV12-4 combines with J gene TRBJ2-1; 8 bases are shared with TRBD2. V was pared by 6 bases and J by 9 bases, with 10 bases of the junction left unmatched. The CDR3 has 14 residues. The CDR3 sequence: CASRRTGTSSEQFF. The CDR3 DNA reads as TGTGCCAGCAGAAGAACCGGGACTAGTTCTGAGCAGTTCTTC.

This clonotype was observed a handful of times. The V and J genes are TRBV21-1 and TRBJ1-4; TRBD1, the D gene given by the table, was not confirmed from the DNA. TRBV21-1 is designated a pseudogene. The CDR3 totals 14 residues. CDR3: CASSILRDVGKLFF. For the CDR3, the DNA is TGTGCCAGCAGCATTCTTAGGGACGTGGGAAAACTGTTTTTT.

This clonotype was detected ten times or more. V usage is TRBV12-3 or TRBV12-4 and J usage is TRBJ1-1; perhaps TRBD1 as D (5 bases). The CDR3 length is 14 residues. The V end lost 7 bases, the J end lost 4 bases, and 16 bases lay between the germline ends. CDR3 sequence (DNA): TGTGCCAGCATTCTAGATGGCGGGGGCACTGAAGCTTTCTTT. Translated: CASILDGGGTEAFF.

The V call is TRBV7-9, the J call TRBJ2-7; 7 nucleotides agree with TRBD2. CDR1 is SEHNR, CDR2 FQNEAQ, per germline (reference sequence). V was pared by 3 bases and J by 4 bases, with 12 bases of the junction left unmatched. CDR3 length: 16 residues. This chain's CDR3 is CASSLGRGGSVYEQYF. CDR3 nucleotide sequence: TGTGCCAGCAGCTTGGGAAGAGGCGGGAGTGTTTACGAGCAGTACTTC. The full variable domain, rest sourced from reference TRBV7-9 and TRBJ2-7, is DTGVSQNPRHKITKRGQNVTFRCDPISEHNRLYWYRQTLGQGPEFLTYFQNEAQLEKSRLLSDRFSAERPKGSFSTLEIQRTEQGDSAMYLCASSLGRGGSVYEQYFGPGTRLTVT.

The rearrangement links TRBV7-9 to TRBJ2-2, with D perhaps TRBD1 (5 bases). Germline CDR1 is SEHNR and CDR2 is FQNEAQ (reference sequence). This CDR3 spans 15 amino acids. V lost 2 bases, J lost 0 bases, and 7 bases lay in between. CDR3 protein: CASSLRTPNTGELFF. The CDR3 DNA sequence: TGTGCCAGCAGCTTAAGGACACCGAACACCGGGGAGCTGTTTTTT.

The J gene is TRBJ2-3, the V gene TRBV3-1; TRBD2 agrees at 12 bases. This CDR3 has 17 residues. Germline V gene sequence: CDR1 LGHDT, CDR2 YNNKEL (reference sequence). V lost 4 bases, J lost 2 bases, and 7 bases stayed unmatched. DNA for the CDR3: TGTGCCAGCAGCCGATGGACTAGCGGGATGCACACAGATACGCAGTATTTT. Translated, it gives CASSRWTSGMHTDTQYF.

Ten or more counts support this clonotype. The CDR3 nucleotides are TGTGCCAGCAACGACAGGGTGATCTATGGCTACACCTTC. Translated, it gives CASNDRVIYGYTF. The chain couples TRBV2 to TRBJ1-2, with 7 nucleotides matching TRBD1. The germline V gene has CDR1 SNHLY and CDR2 FYNNEI. The CDR3 extends over 13 amino acids. The trim removed 7 bases at V and 4 bases at J, leaving 6 bases unmatched.

In this sample, this clonotype turned up a few times. The V call is TRBV20-1, the J call TRBJ2-2; the D gene is possibly TRBD2 (5 bases). Germline lookup yields CDR1 DFQATT and CDR2 SNEGSKA (reference sequence). CDR3 size: 14 residues. V was clipped by 5 bases and J by 1 base, with 11 bases between them. The DNA of the CDR3 is TGCAGTGCTTTCCGGGATGGGAACACCGGGGAGCTGTTTTTT. Its translation: CSAFRDGNTGELFF.

V usage is TRBV10-3 and J usage is TRBJ2-2, with D tentatively TRBD1 (7 bases). CDR3 length: 16 residues. CDR1 is ENHRY and CDR2 is SYGVKD in the germline V gene. Trimming cost V 2 bases and J 0 bases, with 10 bases left between them. CDR3 sequence reads: CAISEAGQTNTGELFF. The CDR3 DNA reads TGTGCCATCAGTGAGGCGGGACAGACGAACACCGGGGAGCTGTTTTTT.

This clonotype was picked up many times. This chain joins TRBV6-5 and TRBJ2-7, with 7 bases that match TRBD2. Germline loops: CDR1 MNHEY, CDR2 SVGAGI. The CDR3 runs to 13 residues. The ends lost 2 bases at V and 4 bases at J; junction bases unmatched: 2. The CDR3 loop is CASSYQGGYEQYV. The CDR3 DNA is TGTGCCAGCAGTTACCAGGGAGGGTACGAGCAGTACGTC.

This clonotype was counted a few times. The CDR3 DNA is TGTGCCACCAGCAGAATAGGAAAAGGATTAGACGGGGAGCTGTTTTTT. Amino acids: CATSRIGKGLDGELFF. The J gene is TRBJ2-2, the V gene TRBV15; no clear D. The CDR3 contains 16 residues. The V gene's germline CDR1 is LNHNV and CDR2 YYDKDF (reference sequence). V lost 2 bases and J 7 bases, leaving 17 bases between the germline ends.

This clonotype was picked up many times. V usage is TRBV27 and J usage is TRBJ1-2; D remains unclear. CDR3 size: 13 residues. CDR1 and CDR2 from the germline V gene are MNHEY and SMNVEV (reference sequence). Trimming stripped 7 bases from V and 2 bases from J, with 11 bases between. In nucleotides, the CDR3 is TGTGCCAGCAAGGACGGATTCAACTATGGCTACACCTTC. Protein sequence: CASKDGFNYGYTF.